The 32 T cell receptor beta chains below were found in one sample sequenced in a study of CD8 T cells in Susac syndrome. With random hexamers, about 0.5 to 1 ug RNA was reverse transcribed. From the immunoSEQ multiplex PCR reads, TCRdb called clonotypes with MiXCR, one entry per CDR3 protein. The table shows 130,000 or so distinct CDR3 sequences, with under 95% occurring only once. The sample comprised CD8+ T cells from PBMCs. Receptors originate from a human donor with multiple sclerosis.

The CDR3 DNA follows: TGTGCCAGCAGTTGGGGAAACACCATATATTTT. Its translation: CASSWGNTIYF. V and J are TRBV27 and TRBJ1-3; D not certain. The CDR3 length is 11 residues. Germline V CDR1 and CDR2: MNHEY, SMNVEV (reference sequence). V was clipped by 4 bases and J by 4 bases, with 2 bases between them.

This clonotype was observed once. The chain couples TRBV3-1 to TRBJ2-4, with a weak D call TRBD2 (5 bases). The CDR3 totals 15 residues. The germline V and J ends were trimmed by 3 bases and 8 bases, with 17 bases remaining between them. Germline CDR1 is LGHDT and CDR2 is YNNKEL (reference sequence). Here the CDR3 reads CASSQIFRGMDIQYF. CDR3 sequence (DNA): TGTGCCAGCAGCCAGATCTTTCGGGGAATGGACATTCAGTACTTC. Full variable domain (missing parts from reference TRBV3-1 and TRBJ2-4): DTAVSQTPKYLVTQMGNDKSIKCEQNLGHDTMYWYKQDSKKFLKIMFSYNNKELIINETVPNRFSPKSPDKAHLNLHINSLELGDSAVYFCASSQIFRGMDIQYFGAGTRLSVL.

Here the CDR3 DNA reads TGTGCCAGCAGCTTAGCGGGACAGGGTCTCCATGAGCAGTTCTTC. This translates into CASSLAGQGLHEQFF. The V call is TRBV13, the J call TRBJ2-1, with TRBD1 matching 9 bases. The germline V gene encodes CDR1 PRHDT and CDR2 FYEKMQ (reference sequence). J gave up 8 bases and V 1 base, and 6 bases lay outside the gene matches. The CDR3 covers 15 residues.

The V gene is TRBV12-3 or TRBV12-4, the J gene TRBJ2-7, with D perhaps TRBD1 or TRBD2 (5 bases each). This CDR3 comprises 14 residues. Trimming removed 3 bases from V and 5 bases from J, with 14 bases in between. The CDR3 loop is CASSFWDVGNEQYF. DNA of the CDR3: TGTGCCAGCAGTTTTTGGGACGTGGGAAACGAGCAGTACTTC.

The chain employs TRBV15 and TRBJ2-1; D uncertain. The CDR3 contains 13 residues. Trimming stripped 1 base from V and 5 bases from J, with 6 bases between. Germline CDR1 reads LNHNV; CDR2 reads YYDKDF (reference sequence). CDR3 in amino acids: CATSRAGNNEQFF. The CDR3 coding sequence is TGTGCCACCAGCAGAGCAGGCAACAATGAGCAGTTCTTC.

The chain has TRBV28 and TRBJ2-2; either TRBD1 or TRBD2 may supply D (5 bases each). Per the germline V gene, CDR1 is MDHEN and CDR2 is SYDVKM. The CDR3 totals 17 residues. Trimming took 5 bases from V and 0 from J, leaving 16 bases between them. The CDR3 DNA reads as TGTGCCAGCAGTGGAAAGGGACGGACACCGAACACCGGGGAGCTGTTTTTT. Amino acid sequence: CASSGKGRTPNTGELFF.

The chain recombines TRBV30 with TRBJ1-5; perhaps TRBD1 as D (6 bases). CDR3 length: 12 residues. V gave up 5 bases and J gave up 3 bases, with 8 bases separating them. CDR1 and CDR2 from the germline V gene are GTSNPN and SVGIG (reference sequence). Here the CDR3 reads CAWGQYNQPQHF. Written as DNA, the CDR3 is TGTGCCTGGGGACAGTACAATCAGCCCCAGCATTTT.

J is TRBJ1-3 and V is TRBV7-6; no reliable D call. Trimming took off 1 base at V and 3 bases at J, with 7 bases between the two ends. Germline V gene lookup returns CDR1 SGHVS and CDR2 FNYEAQ. This CDR3 is 14 amino acids long. The CDR3 nucleotides read TGTGCCAGCAGCTTAGGTGATAATGGAAACACCATATATTTT. It encodes CASSLGDNGNTIYF.

The table lists this clonotype with a count of one. This rearrangement joins TRBV5-4 to TRBJ2-1, with D perhaps TRBD2 (5 bases). CDR3 size: 13 residues. Deletions cut 5 bases from V and 9 bases from J, with 15 bases between. The V gene's germline CDR1 is SGHNT and CDR2 YYREEE (reference sequence). CDR3 bases: TGTGCCAGCAGATCCATCGAGAGGGTTGAGCAGTTCTTC. This translates into CASRSIERVEQFF.

V usage is TRBV7-6 and J usage is TRBJ2-2; 12 bases map to TRBD2. This CDR3 spans 16 amino acids. CDR1 is SGHVS and CDR2 is FNYEAQ in the germline V gene. The V and J ends lost 5 bases and 6 bases, in that order; junction bases with no gene match: 7. CDR3 loop: CASSVLAGGISGELFF. DNA for the CDR3: TGTGCCAGCAGCGTTCTAGCGGGAGGGATATCCGGGGAGCTGTTTTTT.

The gene calls are TRBV30 and TRBJ2-7; maybe TRBD2 (6 bases). The CDR3 has 14 amino acids. Between the trimmed V and J ends, which lost 3 bases and 6 bases, there was a span of 18 bases. The V gene's germline CDR1 is GTSNPN and CDR2 SVGIG (reference sequence). CDR3 sequence (DNA): TGTGCCTGGAGCGGGACTGCCGGGGGATTCGAGCAGTACTTC. Translating gives CAWSGTAGGFEQYF.

The CDR3 DNA is TGCAGCGCCGCCGGGACATCCTACGAGCAGTACTTC. Protein product: CSAAGTSYEQYF. This chain uses TRBV29-1 with TRBJ2-7; D might be TRBD1 (6 bases). The CDR3 has 12 residues. Trimming took off 7 bases at V and 1 base at J, with 11 bases between the two ends. The germline V gene has CDR1 SQVTM and CDR2 ANQGSEA.

The chain has TRBV27 and TRBJ1-4; D gene ambiguous. The V gene's germline CDR1 is MNHEY and CDR2 SMNVEV (reference sequence). Deletions cut 1 base from V and 8 bases from J, with 11 bases between. The CDR3 runs 14 residues. The CDR3 sequence is CASSLWAGGEKLFF. CDR3 sequence (DNA): TGTGCCAGCAGTTTATGGGCAGGAGGGGAAAAACTGTTTTTT.

The rearrangement joins TRBV7-9 to TRBJ2-2; 11 bases fit TRBD1. The J segment lost 7 bases and the V segment lost 5 bases, leaving 6 bases of the junction unmatched. The CDR3 runs 15 residues. Germline values: CDR1 SEHNR, CDR2 FQNEAQ (reference sequence). The CDR3 region has the DNA TGTGCCAGCAGCACCGGACAGGGGGCAGGCGGGGAGCTGTTTTTT. Protein: CASSTGQGAGGELFF.

The chain has TRBV12-3 or TRBV12-4 and TRBJ2-7; D is possibly TRBD1 (7 bases). This CDR3 has 13 amino acids. The V and J ends lost 8 bases and 3 bases respectively, with 14 bases between them. CDR3 sequence: CASGRDSLYEQYF. In nucleotides, the CDR3 is TGTGCCAGCGGGCGGGACAGTCTCTACGAGCAGTACTTC.

CDR3 amino acids: CASSPGQEYETQYF. For the CDR3, the DNA is TGTGCCAGCAGCCCGGGACAGGAGTACGAGACCCAGTACTTC. The genes are TRBV27 and TRBJ2-5; 8 nucleotides match TRBD1. Germline CDR1 MNHEY, CDR2 SMNVEV (reference sequence). The CDR3 is 14 residues long. V lost 6 bases and J lost 5; bases outside the gene matches: 8.

The V call is TRBV2, the J call TRBJ1-5; TRBD1 agrees at 7 bases. Germline V gene lookup returns CDR1 SNHLY and CDR2 FYNNEI. J lost 4 bases, V lost 2 bases, and 8 bases had no gene match. This CDR3 is built from 16 residues. The CDR3 DNA reads TGTGCCAGCAGTGAAAATACAGGGGAATGGAATCAGCCCCAGCATTTT. Amino acids: CASSENTGEWNQPQHF.

The chain links TRBV20-1 to TRBJ1-6; a weak D match, TRBD1 (5 bases). CDR1 and CDR2 from the germline V gene are DFQATT and SNEGSKA (reference sequence). V gave up 3 bases and J gave up 0 bases, with 12 bases separating them. The CDR3 sequence is 16 residues long. CDR3 loop: CSARKGALSYNSPLHF. CDR3 in DNA: TGCAGTGCTAGGAAAGGGGCTCTCTCCTATAATTCACCCCTCCACTTT.

The J gene is TRBJ1-5, the V gene TRBV23-1; 9 nucleotides line up with TRBD1. TRBV23-1 falls under the ORF class, with uncertain function. With 4 bases clipped from V and 0 bases from J, the junction kept 13 bases outside the gene matches. This CDR3 spans 19 amino acids. CDR3 sequence reads: CASSPPDRGHSYSNQPQHF. For the CDR3, the DNA is TGCGCCAGCAGTCCCCCGGACAGGGGACACTCTTATAGCAATCAGCCCCAGCATTTT.

This chain links TRBV7-9 with TRBJ2-7; D unclear. CDR1 is SEHNR and CDR2 is FQNEAQ in the germline V gene (reference sequence). The CDR3 has 14 amino acids. V was shortened by 2 bases and J by 2 bases, with 10 bases between the two germline ends. The CDR3 DNA sequence: TGTGCCAGCAGCTTATCCGAAATTCCCTACGAGCAGTACTTC. Its protein is CASSLSEIPYEQYF.

This chain links TRBV9 with TRBJ2-3; 8 bases agree with TRBD2. This CDR3 has 16 amino acids. Germline values: CDR1 SGDLS, CDR2 YYNGEE. V shed 0 bases and J 4 bases; nucleotides not matched to a gene: 7. In DNA form, the CDR3 reads TGTGCCAGCAGCGTAGAAGCGGGAGAACATGCAGATACGCAGTATTTT. Translating it yields CASSVEAGEHADTQYF.

The chain combines TRBV29-1 with TRBJ2-7; D might be TRBD2 (5 bases). V dropped 2 bases and J dropped 4 bases, with 18 bases sitting between them. This CDR3 is built from 15 residues. The germline V gene encodes CDR1 SQVTM and CDR2 ANQGSEA. CDR3 nucleotides: TGCAGCGTTGAATTGGTATCCGAGGGCGATTACGAGCAGTACTTC. Residues: CSVELVSEGDYEQYF.

The chain has TRBV12-3 or TRBV12-4 and TRBJ1-1; D is unclear. This CDR3 is built from 12 residues. V lost 3 bases and J lost 7, with 9 bases in between. The CDR3 reads CASSFTPFEAFF. The CDR3 nucleotides read TGTGCCAGCAGTTTTACCCCATTTGAAGCTTTCTTT.

This sequence joins TRBV7-9 and TRBJ1-4; no firm D call. The germline V and J ends were trimmed by 10 bases and 8 bases, with 17 bases remaining between them. Germline V CDR1 and CDR2: SEHNR, FQNEAQ (reference sequence). CDR3 length: 13 amino acids. The CDR3 nucleotides are TGTGCCACGGCGTGGGAGGAGGTGGAAAAACTGTTTTTT. Its protein product is CATAWEEVEKLFF.

This clonotype was found a few times. The chain uses TRBV24-1 and TRBJ2-1; D unclear. The V end was cut by 7 bases, the J end by 14 bases, with 11 bases between. CDR1 is KGHDR, CDR2 SFDVKD, per germline. CDR3 size: 10 residues. CDR3 sequence reads: CATSVGCKFF. Here the CDR3 DNA reads TGTGCCACCAGCGTAGGCTGCAAGTTCTTC.

The J gene is TRBJ2-1, the V gene TRBV4-1, with 7 positions matching TRBD2. Germline V gives CDR1 MGHRA, CDR2 YSYEKL. This CDR3 comprises 17 residues. V lost 0 bases and J lost 4; bases outside the gene matches: 9. The CDR3 sequence is CASSQDPLAEQYNEQFF. The CDR3, as DNA: TGCGCCAGCAGCCAAGATCCGCTAGCGGAACAATACAATGAGCAGTTCTTC.

The V call is TRBV27, the J call TRBJ1-2; a weak D match, TRBD1 (5 bases). V shed 6 bases and J shed 8 bases, with 19 bases lying between them. This CDR3 contains 14 residues. The germline V gene encodes CDR1 MNHEY and CDR2 SMNVEV (reference sequence). CDR3 amino acids: CASSPLGGGRGYTF. Written as DNA, the CDR3 is TGTGCCAGCAGCCCCCTGGGGGGAGGGCGCGGCTACACCTTC.

CDR3 region: CASSQRVSGSEPYEQYF. The CDR3, as DNA: TGCGCCAGCAGCCAGAGAGTTAGCGGGAGTGAACCCTACGAGCAGTACTTC. This chain links TRBV5-1 with TRBJ2-7, with 9 bases matching TRBD2. The V segment lost 4 bases and the J segment 2 bases; nucleotides outside the gene matches: 13. Germline CDR1 is SGHRS and CDR2 is YFSETQ. The CDR3 is 17 residues long.

The chain joins TRBV5-6 to TRBJ2-5, with D perhaps matching TRBD2 (6 bases). V dropped 4 bases and J dropped 2 bases, with 27 bases sitting between them. CDR1 and CDR2 (germline): SGHDT, YYEEEE. The CDR3 is 19 amino acids. CDR3 region: CASSHEGFPSVAAQETQYF. Written as DNA, the CDR3 is TGTGCCAGCAGCCACGAAGGATTCCCGAGCGTAGCGGCTCAAGAGACCCAGTACTTC. Full variable domain (missing parts from reference TRBV5-6 and TRBJ2-5): DAGVTQSPTHLIKTRGQQVTLRCSPKSGHDTVSWYQQALGQGPQFIFQYYEEEERQRGNFPDRFSGHQFPNYSSELNVNALLLGDSALYLCASSHEGFPSVAAQETQYFGPGTRLLVL.

The genes are TRBV12-3 or TRBV12-4 and TRBJ2-1; the D is unclear. Deletions cut 6 bases from V and 7 bases from J, with 10 bases between. This CDR3 is 12 amino acids long. The CDR3 DNA reads TGTGCCAGCAGCACCGGCCCGAATGAGCAGTTCTTC. Protein: CASSTGPNEQFF.

The chain links TRBV18 to TRBJ2-1, with a possible D match to TRBD2 (6 bases). CDR3 size: 15 residues. Germline values: CDR1 KGHSH, CDR2 LQKENI. Trimming took off 0 bases at V and 7 bases at J, with 13 bases between the two ends. The CDR3 bases are TGTGCCAGCTCACCACCGGAGGGGTGGGGTAATGAGCAGTTCTTC. Its translation is CASSPPEGWGNEQFF.

This chain joins TRBV15 and TRBJ2-1, with 8 bases matching TRBD2. Germline trimming cut 3 bases from V and 2 bases from J; bases unmatched to any gene: 6. CDR3 size: 16 residues. The germline V gene encodes CDR1 LNHNV and CDR2 YYDKDF (reference sequence). CDR3: CATSSPLAGPYNEQFF. The CDR3 DNA follows: TGTGCCACCAGCAGTCCGCTAGCGGGCCCCTACAATGAGCAGTTCTTC. Full variable domain (missing parts from reference TRBV15 and TRBJ2-1): DAMVIQNPRYQVTQFGKPVTLSCSQTLNHNVMYWYQQKSSQAPKLLFHYYDKDFNNEADTPDNFQSRRPNTSFCFLDIRSPGLGDTAMYLCATSSPLAGPYNEQFFGPGTRLTVL.